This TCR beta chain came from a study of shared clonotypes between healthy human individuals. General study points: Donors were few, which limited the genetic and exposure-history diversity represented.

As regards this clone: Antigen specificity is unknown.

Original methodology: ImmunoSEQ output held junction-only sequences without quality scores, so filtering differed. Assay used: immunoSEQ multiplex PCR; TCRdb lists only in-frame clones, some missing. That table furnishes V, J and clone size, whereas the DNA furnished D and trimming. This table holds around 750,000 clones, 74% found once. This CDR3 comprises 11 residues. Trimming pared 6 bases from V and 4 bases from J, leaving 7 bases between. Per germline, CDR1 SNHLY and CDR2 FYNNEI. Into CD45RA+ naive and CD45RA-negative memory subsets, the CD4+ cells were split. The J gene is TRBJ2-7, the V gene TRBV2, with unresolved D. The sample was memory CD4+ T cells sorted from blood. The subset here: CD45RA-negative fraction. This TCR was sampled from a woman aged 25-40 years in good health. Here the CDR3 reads CASRWGYEQYF. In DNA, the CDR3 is TGTGCCAGCAGATGGGGTTACGAGCAGTACTTC.